The rows below give T cell receptor beta chains drawn from one sample of a study of T cells after yellow fever vaccination. TCRdb re-analysed the 5' RACE reads in MiXCR, keeping a single row per CDR3 protein. The sample has approximately 340,000 distinct CDR3 sequences, about 8.7% seen once; the top ten hold more than 15%. The input for sequencing was PBMCs, taken on the day of the first yellow fever vaccination. The receptors were gathered from a man younger than 35 who received the YFV17D yellow fever vaccine. The CDR3 runs from the conserved cysteine through the conserved F or W. A D gene is named only where the DNA matches it firmly. Where a row states a size, it is once, few, many or the class of an expanded clone; other rows omit it.

clone size	V gene	D gene	J gene	CDR3 DNA	CDR3 protein
few	TRBV20-1	.	TRBJ2-1	TGCAGTGCTTTAACGACACGGGAGCTGAAGTTCTTC	CSALTTRELKFF
.	TRBV30	.	TRBJ2-3	TGTGCCTGGAGTGGGGTCATTATCACAGATACGCAGTATTTT	CAWSGVIITDTQYF
few	TRBV18	TRBD1	TRBJ2-1	TGTGCCAGCTCACCACCGGGGACAGGGAATGAGCAGTTCTTC	CASSPPGTGNEQFF
.	TRBV27	TRBD1	TRBJ1-1	TGTGCCAGCAGTTTATTCCACCTTTCTGGACAGGGATTGACTGAAGCTTTCTTT	CASSLFHLSGQGLTEAFF
few	TRBV5-1	.	TRBJ1-2	TGCGCCAGCAGCTCTGGATCAGGGGCGAATGACTACACCTTC	CASSSGSGANDYTF
.	TRBV2	.	TRBJ1-5	TGTGCCAGCAGTGGTGACACTAGCAATCAGCCCCAGCATTTT	CASSGDTSNQPQHF
.	TRBV29-1	.	TRBJ2-7	TGCAGCGCTGCAGGGCAAGAAATGTCCTACGAGCAGTACTTC	CSAAGQEMSYEQYF
many	TRBV7-8	.	TRBJ2-2	TGTGCCAGCAGCTTTCCTGTTACGAACACCGGGGAGCTGTTTTTT	CASSFPVTNTGELFF
many	TRBV12-3/TRBV12-4	.	TRBJ2-2	TGTGCCAGCAGCCCAAACCTCACCGGGGAGCTGTTTTTT	CASSPNLTGELFF
few	TRBV2	.	TRBJ1-2	TGTGCCAGCAGTGAAAGGCAGCTATATGGCTACACCTTC	CASSERQLYGYTF
many	TRBV9	.	TRBJ1-2	TGTGCCAGCACCCCCCTTGGGATAGACCAGCTCTATGGCTACACCTTC	CASTPLGIDQLYGYTF
.	TRBV7-9	TRBD1	TRBJ2-4	TGTGCCAGCAGCTTAAGGGGGACAGGGGACAACATTCAGTACTTC	CASSLRGTGDNIQYF
few	TRBV6-2/TRBV6-3	.	TRBJ1-2	TGTGCCAGCAGTTACTCGCAGAGTGCTAACTATGGCTACACCTTC	CASSYSQSANYGYTF
many	TRBV20-1	.	TRBJ1-1	TGCAGTGCTACTCCCGCAGGGGACACTGAAGCTTTCTTT	CSATPAGDTEAFF
.	TRBV18	.	TRBJ1-6	TGTGCCAGCTCACCACGGGGTAGCTCCTATAATTCACCCCTCCACTTT	CASSPRGSSYNSPLHF
many	TRBV20-1	.	TRBJ1-1	TGCAGTGCTAGAGGGGGAGTAATCATGAACACTGAAGCTTTCTTT	CSARGGVIMNTEAFF
.	TRBV18	.	TRBJ2-7	TGTGCCAGCTCTGAGGAGTACGAGCAGTACTTC	CASSEEYEQYF
few	TRBV5-4	.	TRBJ1-2	TGTGCCAGCAGCTTGGAGGGGATCGGTCGTGGCTACACCTTC	CASSLEGIGRGYTF
many	TRBV5-1	TRBD1	TRBJ2-1	TGCGCCAGCAGCTTCCAACAGGGGTCGGGTGAGCAGTTCTTC	CASSFQQGSGEQFF
few	TRBV11-2	TRBD2	TRBJ2-2	TGTGCCAGCAGCCGGACTAGCGGGGGTAACACCGGGGAGCTGTTTTTT	CASSRTSGGNTGELFF
many	TRBV6-5	TRBD1	TRBJ1-2	TGTGCCAGCAGTTACCCCGGACAGGGACTATATGGCTACACCTTC	CASSYPGQGLYGYTF
.	TRBV3-1	.	TRBJ2-4	TGTGCCAGCAGCCAATTTGAGCGAGGGAAGGACATTCAGTACTTC	CASSQFERGKDIQYF
few	TRBV29-1	TRBD1	TRBJ2-5	TGCAGCGTTGCGGACAGGGGACCCGGTGCGGTGAACTTC	CSVADRGPGAVNF
.	TRBV5-4	.	TRBJ2-6	TGTGCCAGCAGCTTGGGTGGGGCGGCCAACGTCCTGACTTTC	CASSLGGAANVLTF
.	TRBV20-1	.	TRBJ2-5	TGCAGTGCCATACGGGACTACCAAGAGACCCAGTACTTC	CSAIRDYQETQYF
few	TRBV4-2	TRBD2	TRBJ2-7	TGTGCCAGCAGCCAAGCAGCTAGCGGGGGATCCTACGAGCAGTACTTC	CASSQAASGGSYEQYF
many	TRBV7-2	TRBD2	TRBJ2-5	TGTGCCAGCAGCTTAGGACGGGGGGGCCCAGAGACCCAGTACTTC	CASSLGRGGPETQYF
many	TRBV20-1	TRBD1	TRBJ2-5	TGCAGTGCTAGAACAGGACAGGCGCGATGGGAAGAGACCCAGTACTTC	CSARTGQARWEETQYF
.	TRBV11-2	.	TRBJ2-7	TGTGCCAGCAGCTTAGGAGGGGCACTCGTTGGATACGAGCAGTACTTC	CASSLGGALVGYEQYF